The 17 T cell receptor beta chains in this list originate from one sample, sequenced in a study of beta chain features in type 1 diabetes. Sequencing targeted expressed TCRB transcripts, as all isolated RNA had been reverse transcribed. Data came from immunoSEQ multiplex PCR; TCRdb stores just in-frame clones and leaves some out. The sample contains about half a million clones, 30% of which appear only once. Material for sequencing was naive CD4+ T cells from blood. The receptors shown here come from a man in his late teens or twenties in good health.

The V call is TRBV11-1, the J call TRBJ2-7; 10 positions match TRBD2. The CDR3 sequence is 16 residues long. Germline assignment: CDR1 SGHAT and CDR2 FQDESV (reference sequence). The V gene end was trimmed by 0 bases and the J gene end by 1 base; junction bases not matched to a gene: 3. In DNA form, the CDR3 reads TGTGCCAGCAGCTTAGCCGGGACTAGCGTTTCCTACGAGCAGTACTTC. This translates into CASSLAGTSVSYEQYF. Full variable domain (outside the CDR3, taken from reference TRBV11-1 and TRBJ2-7): EAEVAQSPRYKITEKSQAVAFWCDPISGHATLYWYRQILGQGPELLVQFQDESVVDDSQLPKDRFSAERLKGVDSTLKIQPAELGDSAMYLCASSLAGTSVSYEQYFGPGTRLTVT.

This chain joins TRBV7-2 and TRBJ2-1; 7 nucleotides agree with TRBD2. The ends lost 3 bases at V and 0 bases at J; junction bases unmatched: 5. The CDR3 length is 16 residues. The germline gives CDR1 SGHTA, CDR2 FQGNSA. CDR3 sequence (DNA): TGTGCCAGCAGCTTCTATGGCGGGAGCTCCTACAATGAGCAGTTCTTC. Its protein product is CASSFYGGSSYNEQFF. The variable domain in full, with the rest retrieved from reference TRBV7-2 and TRBJ2-1, is GAGVSQSPSNKVTEKGKDVELRCDPISGHTALYWYRQSLGQGLEFLIYFQGNSAPDKSGLPSDRFSAERTGGSVSTLTIQRTQQEDSAVYLCASSFYGGSSYNEQFFGPGTRLTVL.

This sequence joins TRBV4-2 and TRBJ1-1; D perhaps matches TRBD1 (6 bases). Germline V CDR1 and CDR2: LGHNA, YNFKEQ. Trimming left V 8 bases short and J 6 bases short, with 16 bases between. CDR3 size: 13 residues. The CDR3 sequence: CASLPTSGAEAFF. Here the CDR3 DNA reads TGTGCCAGCCTCCCCACCTCAGGGGCTGAAGCTTTCTTT.

The chain couples TRBV15 to TRBJ2-1, with 8 bases fitting TRBD1. V lost 1 base and J lost 6; bases outside the gene matches: 5. Looked up from germline, CDR1 is LNHNV and CDR2 is YYDKDF (reference sequence). This CDR3 contains 15 residues. The chain's CDR3 is CATSRGGQGRNEQFF. The DNA of the CDR3 is TGTGCCACCAGCAGAGGCGGACAGGGCCGCAATGAGCAGTTCTTC.

This clone was counted only a few times. The CDR3 DNA sequence: TGTGCCAGCAGCCCCTCGGACCCCCGGTGGAAGACCCAGTACTTC. Translated: CASSPSDPRWKTQYF. V is TRBV14 and J is TRBJ2-5, with D unclear. The ends were cut back, 4 bases at V and 6 bases at J, with 18 bases in the middle. The CDR3 covers 15 residues. Germline assignment: CDR1 SGHDN and CDR2 FVKESK.

The chain combines TRBV29-1 with TRBJ2-3, with a weak D call TRBD2 (5 bases). This CDR3 is 11 amino acids long. V lost 7 bases and J lost 9, with 14 bases in between. CDR1 is SQVTM, CDR2 ANQGSEA, per germline. Here the CDR3 reads CSATLTGTQYF. The CDR3 DNA sequence: TGCAGCGCGACTTTAACGGGGACGCAGTATTTT.

This clone was found a few times. The V gene is TRBV20-1, the J gene TRBJ2-3, with D hard to call. Trimming removed 3 bases at V and 6 bases at J, with 7 bases between. Germline CDR1 reads DFQATT; CDR2 reads SNEGSKA (reference sequence). The CDR3 length is 11 residues. CDR3 nucleotide sequence: TGCAGTGCTAGCGATTTGGATACGCAGTATTTT. This gives the protein CSASDLDTQYF.

The chain uses TRBV25-1 and TRBJ2-3; D uncertain. V was trimmed by 0 bases and J by 2 bases, leaving 12 bases between them. The CDR3 spans 16 residues. Germline CDR1 MGHDK, CDR2 SYGVNS. The CDR3 loop reads CASSEYSRRYTDTQYF. The CDR3 nucleotides are TGTGCCAGCAGTGAATATTCACGTCGGTACACAGATACGCAGTATTTT.

The chain is built from TRBV29-1 and TRBJ2-7; TRBD2 aligns across 12 bases. This CDR3 comprises 13 residues. With 6 bases clipped from V and 6 bases from J, the junction kept 6 bases outside the gene matches. CDR1 is SQVTM and CDR2 is ANQGSEA in the germline V gene. The CDR3 here is CSVTSGSVGEQYF. The CDR3 DNA reads as TGCAGCGTGACTAGCGGGAGTGTAGGCGAGCAGTACTTC.

The chain joins TRBV9 to TRBJ2-3; D may be TRBD2 (6 bases). This CDR3 region has 16 residues. The V gene's germline CDR1 is SGDLS and CDR2 YYNGEE. The V end was cut by 4 bases, the J end by 2 bases, with 17 bases between. Written as DNA, the CDR3 is TGTGCCAGCAGCCCACGCGGGGACGCTAACACAGATACGCAGTATTTT. This codes for CASSPRGDANTDTQYF.

In this sample, this clone turned up a few times. The chain uses TRBV5-4 and TRBJ2-5, with TRBD2 matching 9 bases. The ends lost 5 bases at V and 2 bases at J; junction bases unmatched: 7. Germline V gene sequence: CDR1 SGHNT, CDR2 YYREEE (reference sequence). This CDR3 contains 15 residues. The chain's CDR3 is CASRTGLATQETQYF. CDR3 nucleotides: TGTGCCAGCAGAACAGGACTAGCGACACAAGAGACCCAGTACTTC.

This clone was observed a handful of times. The chain carries TRBV10-3 and TRBJ2-3; 11 bases are a match to TRBD2. The CDR3 totals 16 residues. Germline values: CDR1 ENHRY, CDR2 SYGVKD. J gave up 1 base and V 4 bases, and 4 bases lay outside the gene matches. The CDR3 reads CAISVLAGGRTDTQYF. For the CDR3, the DNA is TGTGCCATCAGTGTCTTAGCGGGAGGGCGCACAGATACGCAGTATTTT.

This clone has just a few counts. The V gene is TRBV29-1, the J gene TRBJ2-7, with no clear D. Trimming took off 4 bases at V and 2 bases at J, with 12 bases between the two ends. Germline V lookup: CDR1 SQVTM, CDR2 ANQGSEA. This CDR3 spans 13 amino acids. The DNA for the CDR3 is TGCAGCGTTGTCTGGGCGGCACCCTACGAGCAGTACTTC. It codes for CSVVWAAPYEQYF.

This clone was detected a few times. The V and J genes are TRBV7-2 and TRBJ1-5; no clear D gene. V lost 1 base to trimming and J lost 3 bases, with 10 bases between them. The CDR3 contains 15 residues. CDR1 is SGHTA and CDR2 is FQGNSA in the germline V gene. The CDR3 reads CASSLVGQLNQPQHF. The DNA of the CDR3 is TGTGCCAGCAGCTTAGTCGGGCAACTCAATCAGCCCCAGCATTTT.

This clone turned up a few times. This chain connects TRBV2 to TRBJ1-1; D is uncertain. Germline V gene sequence: CDR1 SNHLY, CDR2 FYNNEI. Between the trimmed V and J ends, which lost 6 bases and 7 bases, there was a span of 15 bases. This CDR3 comprises 13 residues. The CDR3 spells CASRDTAGREAFF. The CDR3 nucleotides are TGTGCCAGCAGGGATACAGCTGGCCGTGAAGCTTTCTTT.

This clone appeared a few times. The rearrangement joins TRBV28 to TRBJ2-5; weak D call: TRBD2 (6 bases). Germline lookup yields CDR1 MDHEN and CDR2 SYDVKM. V was pared by 6 bases and J by 4 bases, with 18 bases between. The CDR3 is 15 amino acids. CDR3 loop: CASSTGGSGRETQYF. CDR3 coding DNA: TGTGCCAGCAGCACGGGTGGGTCCGGGAGAGAGACCCAGTACTTC.

This clone was picked up a small number of times. The chain recombines TRBV4-3 with TRBJ2-1; D gene uncertain. This CDR3 contains 15 residues. Germline CDR1 is LGHNA and CDR2 is YSLEER. V was trimmed by 0 bases and J by 5 bases, leaving 11 bases between them. CDR3 amino acids: CASSQDPAWDNEQFF. Here the CDR3 DNA reads TGCGCCAGCAGCCAAGATCCGGCGTGGGACAATGAGCAGTTCTTC.